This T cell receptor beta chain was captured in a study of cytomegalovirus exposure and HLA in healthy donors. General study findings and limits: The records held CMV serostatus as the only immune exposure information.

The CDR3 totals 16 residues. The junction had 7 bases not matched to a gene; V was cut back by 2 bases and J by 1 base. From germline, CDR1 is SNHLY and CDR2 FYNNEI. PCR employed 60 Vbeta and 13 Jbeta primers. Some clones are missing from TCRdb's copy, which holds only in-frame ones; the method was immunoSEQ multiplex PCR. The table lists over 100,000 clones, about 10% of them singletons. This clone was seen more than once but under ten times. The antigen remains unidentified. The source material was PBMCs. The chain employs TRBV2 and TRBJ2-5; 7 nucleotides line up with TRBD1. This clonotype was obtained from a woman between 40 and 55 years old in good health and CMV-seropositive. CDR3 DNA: TGTGCCAGCAGTGAACCGACAGGGATAGGCCAAGAGACCCAGTACTTC. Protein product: CASSEPTGIGQETQYF.